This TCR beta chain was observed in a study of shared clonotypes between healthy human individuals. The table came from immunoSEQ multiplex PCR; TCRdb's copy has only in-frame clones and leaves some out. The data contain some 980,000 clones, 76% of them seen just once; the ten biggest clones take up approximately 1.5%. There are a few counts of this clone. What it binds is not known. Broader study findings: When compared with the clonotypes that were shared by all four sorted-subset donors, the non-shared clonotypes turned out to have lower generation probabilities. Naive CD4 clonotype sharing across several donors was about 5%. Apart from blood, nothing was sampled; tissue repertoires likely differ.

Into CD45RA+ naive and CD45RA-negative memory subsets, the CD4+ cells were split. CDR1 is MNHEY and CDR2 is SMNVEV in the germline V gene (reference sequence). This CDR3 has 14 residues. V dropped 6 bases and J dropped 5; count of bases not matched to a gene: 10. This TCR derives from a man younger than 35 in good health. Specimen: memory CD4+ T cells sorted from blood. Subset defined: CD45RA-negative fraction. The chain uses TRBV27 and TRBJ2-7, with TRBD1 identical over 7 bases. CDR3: CASRPDRDTHEQYF. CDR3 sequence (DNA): TGTGCCAGCAGGCCCGACAGGGATACCCACGAGCAGTACTTC.